This T cell receptor (beta chain) originates from a study of cytomegalovirus exposure and HLA in healthy donors. V dropped 2 bases and J dropped 3 bases, with 7 bases sitting between them. This CDR3 spans 13 amino acids. Germline loops: CDR1 PRHDT, CDR2 FYEKMQ (reference sequence). The study ran its PCR with 60 Vbeta and 13 Jbeta primers. Some clones are missing from TCRdb's copy, which holds only in-frame ones; the method was immunoSEQ multiplex PCR. This repertoire shows 120,000 or so clones, 80% found once; its top ten account for 2.5% to 3%. The sample was PBMCs. The rearrangement links TRBV13 to TRBJ1-1, with no clear D. The receptor's source is a man aged 30-40 years in good health and CMV-seronegative. For the CDR3, the DNA is TGTGCCAGCAGCTTATCGGTGGACACTGAAGCTTTCTTT. As protein: CASSLSVDTEAFF.